This T cell receptor beta chain was recovered during a study of CD8 T cells in Susac syndrome. Random hexamers served to reverse transcribe roughly 0.5 to 1 ug RNA. Coverage of TCR beta CDR3 amplification by immunoSEQ multiplex PCR extended to 54 Vbeta and 13 Jbeta. In TCRdb, the immunoSEQ multiplex PCR reads were re-called with MiXCR into one record per CDR3 protein. The table records under 200,000 distinct CDR3 sequences, 95% of them present only once. Comment on this clonotype: What it binds is unknown.

Regarding the study as a whole: The study's TCR sequencing and HLA analysis drew on a certain number of individuals. That number was acknowledged as relatively small.

High-throughput TCR beta sequencing covered peripheral CD8+ and CD4+ T cells. This clonotype was obtained from a human donor in good health. The sequenced material came from CD4+ T cells from PBMCs.

CDR3 nucleotide sequence: TGTGCCAGCAGTTTTTTCGTAGAGACCCAGTACTTC. It translates to CASSFFVETQYF. This sequence joins TRBV12-3 or TRBV12-4 and TRBJ2-5; D call uncertain. The CDR3 has 12 residues. V was clipped by 3 bases and J by 4 bases, with 6 bases between them.